The subject of this entry is one TCR beta chain. These data are taken from a study of blood T cell repertoires in COVID-19. The CDR3 extends over 13 amino acids. Germline loops: CDR1 MNHEY, CDR2 SVGAGI. V was shortened by 6 bases and J by 4 bases, with 13 bases between the two germline ends. The repertoire was sequenced with immunoSEQ multiplex PCR; TCRdb's copy has only in-frame clones and lacks some. The data show 250,000 to 300,000 clones, with about nine tenths seen just once and 1.7% held by the top ten. Sequencing was performed on PBMCs or T cells enriched from blood (not recorded which). The sequence came from a woman aged 40 to 50 who had recovered from COVID-19. The chain joins TRBV6-5 to TRBJ2-7; TRBD2 might be the D (7 bases). The DNA for the CDR3 is TGTGCCAGCAGGAGGGGGGGGAGGTACGAGCAGTACTTC. Amino acid sequence: CASRRGGRYEQYF.